One T cell receptor beta chain is described in this entry. Its antigen is not known. The data belong to a study of T cell responses to AZD1222 COVID-19 vaccine. The germline V gene has CDR1 MNHEY and CDR2 SVGAGI. The CDR3 extends over 15 amino acids. Trimming removed 7 bases at V and 5 bases at J, with 20 bases between. Data came from immunoSEQ multiplex PCR; TCRdb stores just in-frame clones and leaves some out. This table holds about 110,000 clones, approximately 90% found once. Whole-study results and caveats: Spike regions recognized by vaccine-associated CD4 TCRs spanned the protein, led by 160-218 and 743-854. A mostly white British donor set with more females was recruited, and clonal diversity was possibly underestimated. No repertoire was sampled before or during the peak T cell response, only after it. Of the AZD1222 recipients, only 5 to 7 were seropositive at baseline.

The receptor was derived from an adult who received the AZD1222 COVID-19 vaccine. V gene TRBV6-5 combines with J gene TRBJ1-1; possibly TRBD1 for D (5 bases). Sequenced here: peripheral blood, sampled 28 days after the second AZD1222 dose. The CDR3 coding sequence is TGTGCCAGCATCCAGAACGGGGGTATACGGACTGAAGCTTTCTTT. Translated: CASIQNGGIRTEAFF.